This T cell receptor (beta chain) was profiled in a study of regulatory T cells in long-lasting Graves disease. For the study at large: Over 5 years of antithyroid drugs with positive TSH receptor antibodies was taken to mean persistent Graves' disease.

The germline V gene encodes CDR1 MDHEN and CDR2 SYDVKM. With 1 base removed from V and 1 base from J, the gap between germline ends came to 10 bases. The CDR3 spans 15 residues. Arm-PCR with iRepertoire HTBI primers amplified the CDR3 regions for these TCR beta libraries. TCRdb called the multiplex PCR reads again in MiXCR, with one record for every CDR3 protein. Of about 470,000 distinct CDR3 sequences detected, less than 25% appear once; the ten largest clones hold over 7.5%. This clonotype was seen repeatedly, ten times or more. Time point given: persistent/refractory GD, antithyroid drugs over 5 years with positive TRAb. From PBMCs, RNA was extracted and then used to make the TCR library.

This clonotype was obtained from a female donor with Graves disease. The J gene is TRBJ1-1, the V gene TRBV28; D gene unclear. The sample in question was peripheral blood mononuclear cells (PBMCs), obtained when the disease was refractory, from a patient treated with antithyroid drugs. Written as DNA, the CDR3 is TGTGCCAGCAGTTTATCCCCAGGTTGGAACACTGAAGCTTTCTTT. This encodes CASSLSPGWNTEAFF. The variable domain in full, with the rest retrieved from reference TRBV28 and TRBJ1-1, is DVKVTQSSRYLVKRTGEKVFLECVQDMDHENMFWYRQDPGLGLRLIYFSYDVKMKEKGDIPEGYSVSREKKERFSLILESASTNQTSMYLCASSLSPGWNTEAFFGQGTRLTVV.